Listed below are T cell receptor beta chains from one sample, sequenced in a study of T cells of healthy individuals. TCRdb reprocessed the 5' RACE reads via MiXCR and lists one record per CDR3 protein. The sample lists 60,000 to 75,000 distinct CDR3 sequences, around 15% occurring once. These receptors all stem from a human donor in good health. CDR3s include the opening cysteine and the closing phenylalanine or tryptophan. D genes are given only for firm matches. Clone size is stated in some rows and not others, as once, few, many or a class when expanded.

clone_size,d_call,v_call,cdr3_length,j_call,cdr3_aa,cdr3_nt
-,-,TRBV6-1,15,TRBJ2-4,CASSEASGAQNIQYF,TGTGCCAGCAGTGAAGCATCCGGGGCGCAAAACATTCAGTACTTC
-,-,TRBV28,13,TRBJ2-2,CASSSGRTGELFF,TGTGCCAGCAGTTCCGGACGTACCGGGGAGCTGTTTTTT
-,-,TRBV10-3,15,TRBJ1-6,CAIRGTGVYNSPLHF,TGTGCCATCAGGGGCACAGGTGTCTATAATTCACCCCTCCACTTT
-,TRBD1,TRBV5-1,15,TRBJ2-1,CASSPGQGRYNEQFF,TGCGCCAGCAGCCCCGGACAGGGACGCTACAATGAGCAGTTCTTC
-,TRBD2,TRBV2,15,TRBJ2-2,CASSERGGVTGELFF,TGTGCCAGCAGTGAGCGGGGGGGCGTCACCGGGGAGCTGTTTTTT
many,-,TRBV9,16,TRBJ2-1,CASSAGGGQSYNEQFF,TGTGCCAGCAGCGCCGGTGGGGGACAAAGTTACAATGAGCAGTTCTTC
few,-,TRBV5-1,12,TRBJ1-2,CASSLDRYGYTF,TGCGCCAGCAGCCTAGACCGGTATGGCTACACCTTC
-,TRBD2,TRBV12-3/TRBV12-4,15,TRBJ2-7,CASRPRTSAAYEQYF,TGTGCCAGCAGGCCACGAACTAGCGCCGCCTACGAGCAGTACTTC
many,-,TRBV25-1,15,TRBJ2-2,CASSEGGAYTGELFF,TGTGCCAGCAGTGAAGGGGGGGCCTACACCGGGGAGCTGTTTTTT
many,-,TRBV30,14,TRBJ1-2,CAWSEQSVSYGYTF,TGTGCCTGGAGTGAACAGTCGGTCTCGTATGGCTACACCTTC
-,TRBD2,TRBV20-1,16,TRBJ2-3,CSATLLAEVSRDTQYF,TGCAGTGCTACCCTACTAGCGGAGGTATCGCGAGATACGCAGTATTTT
many,TRBD1,TRBV10-3,13,TRBJ1-3,CAISPTGEDTIYF,TGTGCCATCAGCCCGACAGGGGAGGACACCATATATTTT
few,TRBD1,TRBV9,15,TRBJ1-1,CASSADPGQKTEAFF,TGTGCCAGCAGCGCGGACCCGGGACAGAAAACTGAAGCTTTCTTT
many,-,TRBV4-3,12,TRBJ2-1,CASSHRGGEQFF,TGCGCCAGCAGCCATCGCGGAGGGGAGCAGTTCTTC
-,TRBD1,TRBV7-8,15,TRBJ1-1,CASSLRTGGHTEAFF,TGTGCCAGCAGCCTTCGGACAGGGGGGCACACTGAAGCTTTCTTT
few,TRBD1,TRBV7-9,16,TRBJ2-1,CASSLPRGLEDNEQFF,TGTGCCAGCAGCTTACCCAGGGGGCTTGAAGACAATGAGCAGTTCTTC
-,-,TRBV20-1,16,TRBJ2-2,CSASGTDEPNTGELFF,TGCAGTGCTTCCGGGACCGACGAACCGAACACCGGGGAGCTGTTTTTT
-,-,TRBV28,14,TRBJ2-1,CASSLTTIYNEQFF,TGTGCCAGCAGTTTAACGACCATTTACAATGAGCAGTTCTTC
-,TRBD2,TRBV11-2,18,TRBJ2-2,CASSLDGTSGRLAGELFF,TGTGCCAGCAGCTTAGATGGGACTAGCGGGAGGTTGGCCGGGGAGCTGTTTTTT
many,-,TRBV4-2,15,TRBJ2-7,CASSQDQQSSYEQYF,TGTGCCAGCAGCCAAGACCAACAGTCCTCCTACGAGCAGTACTTC
-,-,TRBV14,13,TRBJ2-7,CASSQLALYEQYF,TGTGCCAGCAGCCAACTAGCTCTGTACGAGCAGTACTTC
-,-,TRBV20-1,15,TRBJ1-1,CRSRKGSQGDTEAFF,TGCAGGAGTAGGAAAGGGTCTCAAGGCGACACTGAAGCTTTCTTT
-,-,TRBV12-3/TRBV12-4,13,TRBJ1-2,CASSSYSPGGYTF,TGTGCCAGCAGTTCCTACTCCCCTGGTGGCTACACCTTC
many,-,TRBV12-3/TRBV12-4,14,TRBJ2-2,CASIGTANTGELFF,TGTGCCAGCATAGGAACAGCGAACACCGGGGAGCTGTTTTTT
many,-,TRBV4-1,14,TRBJ2-1,CASSQGGGKNEQFF,TGCGCCAGCAGCCAAGGGGGCGGTAAGAATGAGCAGTTCTTC
many,-,TRBV25-1,19,TRBJ2-2,CASSVTPPPGATNTGELFF,TGTGCCAGCAGTGTCACTCCCCCGCCAGGGGCGACGAACACCGGGGAGCTGTTTTTT
few,-,TRBV7-6,14,TRBJ2-5,CASSPADWGETQYF,TGTGCCAGCAGCCCGGCAGACTGGGGAGAGACCCAGTACTTC
once,TRBD2,TRBV5-1,15,TRBJ2-7,CASSLMPSGVYEQYF,TGCGCCAGCAGCTTAATGCCTAGCGGGGTCTACGAGCAGTACTTC
many,-,TRBV19,14,TRBJ1-2,CASSVRIQHYGYTF,TGTGCCAGTAGTGTACGGATACAGCACTATGGCTACACCTTC
-,-,TRBV6-5,14,TRBJ2-7,CASSYGGLTREQYF,TGTGCCAGCAGTTACGGCGGACTCACTAGGGAGCAGTACTTC
many,-,TRBV5-6,13,TRBJ2-2,CASSVEGTGELFF,TGTGCCAGCAGTGTAGAAGGGACCGGGGAGCTGTTTTTT